Listed here are 3 T cell receptor beta chains from one sample, sequenced in a study of cytomegalovirus exposure and HLA in healthy donors. PCR amplification relied on 60 Vbeta primers (plus 13 Jbeta primers). Data came from immunoSEQ multiplex PCR; TCRdb stores just in-frame clones and leaves some out. The data show approximately 84,000 clones, approximately 71% seen once. The sequenced material came from PBMCs. These receptors all stem from a man aged 35-49 years in good health and CMV-seronegative.

This clone was found a few times. V is TRBV30 and J is TRBJ2-1; D gene ambiguous. Between the trimmed V and J ends, which lost 4 bases and 4 bases, there was a span of 5 bases. Germline loops: CDR1 GTSNPN, CDR2 SVGIG (reference sequence). The CDR3 extends over 11 amino acids. The CDR3 reads CAWTPYNEQFF. In DNA, the CDR3 is TGTGCCTGGACCCCGTACAATGAGCAGTTCTTC.

The rearrangement links TRBV2 to TRBJ2-5; possible D gene TRBD2, 6 bases. V gave up 8 bases and J gave up 4 bases, with 14 bases separating them. This CDR3 is built from 13 residues. The germline V gene has CDR1 SNHLY and CDR2 FYNNEI. Here the CDR3 reads CASGRDGLETQYF. The CDR3 nucleotides read TGTGCCAGCGGGCGGGACGGTTTAGAGACCCAGTACTTC.

This sequence joins TRBV7-9 and TRBJ2-7, with 11 bases that match TRBD1. The J segment lost 2 bases and the V segment lost 5 bases, leaving 5 bases of the junction unmatched. The CDR3 has 15 residues. Germline CDR1 reads SEHNR; CDR2 reads FQNEAQ (reference sequence). CDR3 DNA: TGTGCCAGCAGCCGAGGGACAGGGGGGGCCTACGAGCAGTACTTC. This codes for CASSRGTGGAYEQYF.